This T cell receptor beta chain was found in a study of cytomegalovirus exposure and HLA in healthy donors. Study background: Of all 400 or so donors who were genotyped, about 84% belonged to the Caucasian-associated ancestry cluster. Study findings and constraints: As was reported, the classifier diagnosed cytomegalovirus status with high specificity and sensitivity. Later analysis revealed greater clonal expansion in HLA-associated TCR beta chains than in equally common others.

As for this clone: Antigen unknown.

It was with 60 Vbeta and 13 Jbeta primers that the PCR ran. TCRdb's copy holds only in-frame clones and misses some; the assay was immunoSEQ multiplex PCR. The profile shows 160,000 or so clones, less than 90% of them singletons. V was pared by 6 bases and J by 1 base, with 7 bases between. This CDR3 spans 14 amino acids. Germline CDR1 SNHLY, CDR2 FYNNEI. The TCR sequence derives from a man younger than 30 in good health and CMV-seronegative. Sequenced material: PBMCs. V gene TRBV2 combines with J gene TRBJ2-6; perhaps TRBD1 as D (6 bases). The CDR3 region is CASRTGSGANVLTF. The CDR3 region has the DNA TGTGCCAGCAGGACAGGTTCTGGGGCCAACGTCCTGACTTTC.